Each of the 27 T cell receptor beta chains below was sequenced from the same sample in a study of blood T cell repertoires in COVID-19. Method: immunoSEQ multiplex PCR; TCRdb's copy keeps in-frame clones and lacks some. The top ten clones hold around 0.84% of a sample with fewer than 250,000 clones, roughly 90% of them seen once. The sequenced sample consisted of peripheral blood. Receptors originate from a man between 60 and 70 years old with COVID-19, enrolled during active disease.

The chain uses TRBV6-5 and TRBJ1-2; possible D gene TRBD1, 6 bases. Trimming removed 6 bases at V and 4 bases at J, with 15 bases between. The germline V gene has CDR1 MNHEY and CDR2 SVGAGI. The CDR3 loop spans 14 amino acids. The DNA of the CDR3 is TGTGCCAGCAGAGCGCTCAGGGGACGCTATGGCTACACCTTC. Translation gives CASRALRGRYGYTF.

This chain connects TRBV5-4 to TRBJ2-2; the D is unclear. The CDR3 runs 15 residues. Trimming removed 0 bases from V and 0 bases from J, with 6 bases in between. Per the germline V gene, CDR1 is SGHNT and CDR2 is YYREEE (reference sequence). In DNA form, the CDR3 reads TGTGCCAGCAGCTTGGACTACACGAACACCGGGGAGCTGTTTTTT. Translating gives CASSLDYTNTGELFF.

The chain is built from TRBV5-1 and TRBJ1-6; 9 bases are shared with TRBD1. V was pared by 4 bases and J by 7 bases, with 6 bases of the junction left unmatched. The CDR3 is 15 residues long. Germline V lookup: CDR1 SGHRS, CDR2 YFSETQ. The DNA for the CDR3 is TGCGCCAGCAGCGGGGGACAGGGTCGAAATTCACCCCTCCACTTT. Its translation is CASSGGQGRNSPLHF.

V and J are TRBV5-4 and TRBJ1-2; D not certain. There are 15 residues in the CDR3. The germline CDR1 and CDR2 sequences are SGHNT and YYREEE (reference sequence). V lost 4 bases to trimming and J lost 6 bases, with 19 bases between them. The CDR3 loop reads CASSRSLGERDGYTF. Here the CDR3 DNA reads TGTGCCAGCAGCAGATCCCTGGGAGAACGGGATGGCTACACCTTC.

This clone was seen repeatedly, ten times or more. Here the CDR3 reads CAIRDPGQHYEQYF. The CDR3 DNA reads TGTGCCATCAGAGATCCGGGACAACACTACGAGCAGTACTTC. The rearrangement joins TRBV10-3 to TRBJ2-7, with D perhaps matching TRBD1 (6 bases). The germline V gene has CDR1 ENHRY and CDR2 SYGVKD. The V and J ends lost 6 bases and 3 bases respectively, with 15 bases between them. This CDR3 region has 14 residues.

This clone was seen once. The chain uses TRBV5-1 and TRBJ2-1; 7 bases map to TRBD2. The CDR3 has 16 residues. Unmatched junction bases numbered 10, after V lost 0 bases and J lost 7 bases. CDR1 and CDR2 from the germline V gene are SGHRS and YFSETQ. As DNA, the CDR3 is TGCGCCAGCAGCTTGGGAGGGCCGGGGGGTCAAAATGAGCAGTTCTTC. This gives the protein CASSLGGPGGQNEQFF.

The chain uses TRBV9 and TRBJ1-2; D remains ambiguous. Trimming left V 4 bases short and J 0 bases short, with 22 bases between. The CDR3 runs 18 residues. Looked up from germline, CDR1 is SGDLS and CDR2 is YYNGEE. The CDR3 DNA reads TGTGCCAGCAGCCCCCTCATAAAACTGGAGCCTTCTAACTATGGCTACACCTTC. This codes for CASSPLIKLEPSNYGYTF. Supplemented by reference TRBV9 and TRBJ1-2, the full variable domain reads DSGVTQTPKHLITATGQRVTLRCSPRSGDLSVYWYQQSLDQGLQFLIQYYNGEERAKGNILERFSAQQFPDLHSELNLSSLELGDSALYFCASSPLIKLEPSNYGYTFGSGTRLTVV.

The V call is TRBV9, the J call TRBJ2-1, with 10 bases matching TRBD2. V shed 1 base and J 8 bases; nucleotides not matched to a gene: 9. CDR1 is SGDLS, CDR2 YYNGEE, per germline. This CDR3 has 16 amino acids. The CDR3 region is CASSVRLLAGADEQFF. The CDR3 coding sequence is TGTGCCAGCAGCGTACGGCTCCTAGCGGGAGCGGATGAGCAGTTCTTC.

This clone was seen a single time. The chain carries TRBV6-1 and TRBJ2-1, with 10 bases identical to TRBD2. Unmatched junction bases numbered 5, after V lost 3 bases and J lost 6 bases. CDR1 is MNHNS, CDR2 SASEGT, per germline. This CDR3 contains 15 residues. The CDR3 region is CASSDLLAGTNEQFF. The CDR3 nucleotides are TGTGCCAGCAGTGATCTACTAGCGGGGACCAATGAGCAGTTCTTC.

The genes are TRBV3-1 (or the pseudogene TRBV3-2) and TRBJ2-7; TRBD1 aligns across 7 bases. With 5 bases clipped from V and 0 bases from J, the junction kept 10 bases outside the gene matches. CDR1 LGHDT and CDR2 YNNKEL come from the germline V gene (reference sequence). This CDR3 comprises 16 residues. CDR3 amino acids: CASSGTALGSSYEQYF. The CDR3 nucleotides are TGTGCCAGCAGCGGGACAGCGCTGGGGAGCTCCTACGAGCAGTACTTC.

The chain links TRBV4-3 to TRBJ2-3; a weak D match, TRBD2 (5 bases). This CDR3 is built from 15 residues. V lost 2 bases to trimming and J lost 3 bases, with 12 bases between them. CDR1 and CDR2 (germline): LGHNA, YSLEER. CDR3 sequence reads: CASSQRGIETDTQYF. The CDR3 coding sequence is TGCGCCAGCAGCCAACGAGGGATCGAGACAGATACGCAGTATTTT.

CDR3 amino acids: CASSSSGTSPNNEQFF. CDR3 sequence (DNA): TGTGCCAGCTCATCATCCGGGACTAGCCCTAACAATGAGCAGTTCTTC. The rearrangement uses TRBV18 and TRBJ2-1; 9 nucleotides align to TRBD2. CDR1 KGHSH and CDR2 LQKENI come from the germline V gene. The CDR3 is 16 residues long. After removal of 5 bases from V and 5 bases from J, the junction contained 10 bases not matched to a gene.

This chain uses TRBV9 with TRBJ1-2, with 9 positions matching TRBD1. The CDR3 contains 16 residues. CDR1 is SGDLS, CDR2 YYNGEE, per germline. J was trimmed by 4 bases and V by 4 bases; bases with no gene match: 11. The CDR3 reads CASSTDLGQGSYGYTF. CDR3 nucleotide sequence: TGTGCCAGCAGCACTGACCTCGGACAGGGGAGCTATGGCTACACCTTC.

The chain recombines TRBV30 with TRBJ1-5, with D possibly matching TRBD1 (6 bases). Trimming cost V 0 bases and J 0 bases, with 12 bases left between them. The CDR3 has 16 amino acids. Per the germline V gene, CDR1 is GTSNPN and CDR2 is SVGIG (reference sequence). The CDR3 sequence is CAWSVPGALSNQPQHF. In nucleotides, the CDR3 is TGTGCCTGGAGTGTACCAGGGGCCCTTAGCAATCAGCCCCAGCATTTT.

The gene calls are TRBV7-9 and TRBJ1-5; D may be TRBD1 (5 bases). This CDR3 is 13 amino acids long. The germline CDR1 and CDR2 sequences are SEHNR and FQNEAQ (reference sequence). Trimming pared 5 bases from V and 3 bases from J, leaving 8 bases between. The CDR3 coding sequence is TGTGCCAGCAGCCAGGACACCAATCAGCCCCAGCATTTT. Translating gives CASSQDTNQPQHF.

The genes are TRBV9 and TRBJ2-1; TRBD2 agrees at 8 bases. J lost 1 base, V lost 2 bases, and 5 bases had no gene match. From germline, CDR1 is SGDLS and CDR2 YYNGEE. The CDR3 has 16 residues. The CDR3 sequence is CASSVSPGGSYNEQFF. CDR3 DNA: TGTGCCAGCAGCGTCTCTCCGGGAGGGTCCTACAATGAGCAGTTCTTC.

The chain combines TRBV5-1 with TRBJ1-3; 9 bases align to TRBD1. Germline V gene lookup returns CDR1 SGHRS and CDR2 YFSETQ. The V gene end was trimmed by 4 bases and the J gene end by 2 bases; junction bases not matched to a gene: 7. This CDR3 contains 16 residues. This CDR3 is CASSNPGTGTGNTIYF. The CDR3 DNA reads as TGCGCCAGCAGCAACCCCGGGACAGGGACTGGAAACACCATATATTTT.

The chain carries TRBV4-2 and TRBJ1-3, with D possibly TRBD1 on 5 matching bases. Trimming stripped 1 base from V and 0 bases from J, with 10 bases between. CDR1 and CDR2 from the germline V gene are LGHNA and YNFKEQ. CDR3 size: 16 residues. The DNA of the CDR3 is TGTGCCAGCAGCCAAGCTACAGGCCCCTCTGGAAACACCATATATTTT. This codes for CASSQATGPSGNTIYF.

The chain couples TRBV19 to TRBJ1-3; D is undetermined. From germline, CDR1 is LNHDA and CDR2 SQIVND (reference sequence). CDR3 length: 16 amino acids. The V and J ends lost 1 base and 1 base respectively, with 11 bases between them. The CDR3 is CASSIAGGGSGNTIYF. The CDR3 DNA reads TGTGCCAGTAGTATAGCTGGAGGAGGATCTGGAAACACCATATATTTT.

The chain joins TRBV9 to TRBJ2-3, with 10 bases that match TRBD1. This CDR3 is built from 16 residues. Germline CDR1 reads SGDLS; CDR2 reads YYNGEE. The trim removed 4 bases at V and 2 bases at J, leaving 7 bases unmatched. DNA for the CDR3: TGTGCCAGCAGCCCGACAGGGGGCAACCCCACAGATACGCAGTATTTT. It is translated as CASSPTGGNPTDTQYF.

This clone occurred a few times. The V gene is TRBV28, the J gene TRBJ1-2, with 7 nucleotides matching TRBD1. V was clipped by 6 bases and J by 4 bases; unmatched bases: 8. This CDR3 has 14 residues. Looked up from germline, CDR1 is MDHEN and CDR2 is SYDVKM. CDR3 loop: CASSTGQDGYGYTF. The DNA of the CDR3 is TGTGCCAGCAGCACCGGACAGGACGGCTATGGCTACACCTTC.

This chain links TRBV5-8 with TRBJ2-5, with TRBD1 matching 10 bases. Germline CDR1 and CDR2: SGHTS and YDEGEE. V lost 4 bases, J lost 3 bases, and 6 bases stayed unmatched. There are 15 residues in the CDR3. The DNA for the CDR3 is TGTGCCAGCAGCCCGGGGACAGGGGTGGAAGAGACCCAGTACTTC. This encodes CASSPGTGVEETQYF.

This chain uses TRBV29-1 with TRBJ2-2, with TRBD1 identical over 8 bases. This CDR3 contains 11 residues. V trimming: 6 bases; J trimming: 7 bases; junction bases outside the gene matches: 1. Germline V lookup: CDR1 SQVTM, CDR2 ANQGSEA. CDR3 coding DNA: TGCAGCGTAACAGGGGGCGGGGAGCTGTTTTTT. This translates into CSVTGGGELFF.

This rearrangement joins TRBV2 to TRBJ2-1; tentative D call: TRBD2 (6 bases). The CDR3 loop spans 14 amino acids. Germline V gives CDR1 SNHLY, CDR2 FYNNEI. V shed 7 bases and J shed 10 bases, with 20 bases lying between them. CDR3 region: CASNRGAKEGEQFF. CDR3 nucleotide sequence: TGTGCCAGCAATAGGGGAGCCAAGGAGGGCGAGCAGTTCTTC.

This chain links TRBV29-1 with TRBJ2-5, with TRBD1 matching 7 bases. The CDR3 contains 12 residues. Germline trimming cut 3 bases from V and 2 bases from J; bases unmatched to any gene: 0. Germline V lookup: CDR1 SQVTM, CDR2 ANQGSEA. The CDR3 spells CSVEGQQETQYF. CDR3 coding DNA: TGCAGCGTTGAGGGACAGCAAGAGACCCAGTACTTC.

J is TRBJ2-7 and V is TRBV19; maybe TRBD2 (6 bases). This CDR3 region has 13 residues. V lost 6 bases and J 2 bases, leaving 11 bases between the germline ends. Germline-derived CDR1 and CDR2 are LNHDA and SQIVND (reference sequence). The CDR3 is CASSAGSPYEQYF. In DNA, the CDR3 is TGTGCCAGTAGCGCGGGAAGCCCCTACGAGCAGTACTTC.

The J gene is TRBJ1-6, the V gene TRBV10-3, with TRBD1 matching 8 bases. The CDR3 loop spans 16 amino acids. Losses at the gene ends were 0 bases for V and 8 bases for J; bases not matched to a gene: 6. From germline, CDR1 is ENHRY and CDR2 SYGVKD. The CDR3 is CAISESMQGADSPLHF. The CDR3 nucleotides are TGTGCCATCAGTGAGTCGATGCAGGGGGCTGATTCACCCCTCCACTTT.